These 20 T cell receptor beta chains came from one sample sequenced in a study of T cell changes during pregnancy in multiple sclerosis. Assay: immunoSEQ multiplex PCR; the TCRdb copy retains only in-frame clones and omits some. There are roughly 69,000 clones in the sample; around nine tenths occur only once, and around 0.27% lies in the top ten. Sample: CD4+ T cells from peripheral blood mononuclear cells, taken in the third trimester of pregnancy. These receptor sequences come from a female donor in good health, enrolled as a control in a pregnancy study.

The V and J genes are TRBV5-1 and TRBJ2-1; maybe TRBD2 (5 bases). The germline gives CDR1 SGHRS, CDR2 YFSETQ. Trimming took 4 bases from V and 4 from J, leaving 15 bases between them. This CDR3 region has 15 residues. The CDR3: CASSPPGSRYNEQFF. Written as DNA, the CDR3 is TGCGCCAGCAGCCCTCCGGGGTCCAGATACAATGAGCAGTTCTTC.

The table lists this clone with a count of one. This rearrangement joins TRBV30 to TRBJ2-7, with TRBD1 matching 8 bases. CDR1 and CDR2 (germline): GTSNPN, SVGIG (reference sequence). Germline trimming cut 2 bases from V and 2 bases from J; bases unmatched to any gene: 8. The CDR3 loop spans 15 amino acids. DNA of the CDR3: TGTGCCTGGAGTAAGAGACAGGGGCGCGCCTACGAGCAGTACTTC. Protein sequence: CAWSKRQGRAYEQYF.

The chain is built from TRBV5-6 and TRBJ2-5; TRBD2 might be the D (6 bases). CDR3 size: 14 residues. Germline lookup yields CDR1 SGHDT and CDR2 YYEEEE. V was cut by 2 bases and J by 5 bases, with 13 bases left in between. The CDR3 DNA reads as TGTGCCAGCAGCTTCATGACTAGAGAGGAGACCCAGTACTTC. It specifies CASSFMTREETQYF.

The chain is built from TRBV5-1 and TRBJ2-5; 10 bases match TRBD2. Per the germline V gene, CDR1 is SGHRS and CDR2 is YFSETQ. CDR3 length: 14 amino acids. The V gene end was trimmed by 1 base and the J gene end by 3 bases; junction bases not matched to a gene: 0. The DNA of the CDR3 is TGCGCCAGCAGCTTGACTAGCGGGGAAGAGACCCAGTACTTC. Protein sequence: CASSLTSGEETQYF.

This chain connects TRBV4-1 to TRBJ2-3, with D perhaps TRBD2 (6 bases). V lost 1 base and J 4 bases, leaving 6 bases between the germline ends. CDR1 is MGHRA, CDR2 YSYEKL, per germline. This CDR3 contains 13 residues. DNA for the CDR3: TGCGCCAGCAGCCAAGCGGGGGCAGATACGCAGTATTTT. This gives the protein CASSQAGADTQYF.

The V call is TRBV6-1, the J call TRBJ2-5, with 10 bases matching TRBD1. This CDR3 is built from 14 residues. Per germline, CDR1 MNHNS and CDR2 SASEGT. With V trimmed by 6 bases and J by 2 bases, 3 bases remained unmatched. CDR3 DNA sequence: TGTGCCAGCAGCCGGGACAGGGGTCAAGAGACCCAGTACTTC. Its protein is CASSRDRGQETQYF.

This clone was seen just once. The V and J genes are TRBV4-3 and TRBJ1-2, with 7 bases matching TRBD1. CDR1 is LGHNA and CDR2 is YSLEER in the germline V gene. The junction had 11 bases not matched to a gene; V was cut back by 3 bases and J by 4 bases. The CDR3 sequence is 16 residues long. CDR3 DNA sequence: TGCGCCAGCAGCCAGAAACTCAGGGGGGAGGCCTATGGCTACACCTTC. The encoded protein is CASSQKLRGEAYGYTF.

V is TRBV9 and J is TRBJ1-2; 9 nucleotides align to TRBD1. The CDR3 length is 13 residues. CDR1 and CDR2 (germline): SGDLS, YYNGEE. The V and J ends lost 4 bases and 6 bases, in that order; junction bases with no gene match: 4. The CDR3 loop is CASSYRTGDGYTF. DNA for the CDR3: TGTGCCAGCAGCTATCGGACAGGGGATGGCTACACCTTC.

The V gene is TRBV5-6, the J gene TRBJ2-7; D ambiguous. This CDR3 is built from 15 residues. Trimming removed 0 bases at V and 0 bases at J, with 10 bases between. CDR1 SGHDT and CDR2 YYEEEE come from the germline V gene. This CDR3 is CASSLGQVSSYEQYF. The DNA of the CDR3 is TGTGCCAGCAGCTTGGGTCAGGTAAGCTCCTACGAGCAGTACTTC.

The chain carries TRBV7-9 and TRBJ1-2; D is undetermined. The CDR3 totals 12 residues. Germline CDR1 reads SEHNR; CDR2 reads FQNEAQ (reference sequence). Trimming cost V 0 bases and J 8 bases, with 7 bases left between them. CDR3 nucleotides: TGTGCCAGCAGCTTAGCCGGGGAGGGCTACACCTTC. It encodes CASSLAGEGYTF.

The chain recombines TRBV5-4 with TRBJ2-5; maybe TRBD1 (5 bases). The CDR3 consists of 15 residues. The germline gives CDR1 SGHNT, CDR2 YYREEE (reference sequence). V was pared by 4 bases and J by 5 bases, with 18 bases between. The CDR3 nucleotides are TGTGCCAGCAGCACTCAGGCATCTCCAGGGGAGACCCAGTACTTC. It translates to CASSTQASPGETQYF.

This chain connects TRBV19 to TRBJ1-3; D is unclear. V shed 3 bases and J shed 0 bases, with 12 bases lying between them. Germline CDR1 LNHDA, CDR2 SQIVND (reference sequence). The CDR3 is made up of 16 amino acids. CDR3: CASSMGRRSSGNTIYF. In nucleotides, the CDR3 is TGTGCCAGTAGTATGGGGAGAAGAAGCTCTGGAAACACCATATATTTT.

The rearrangement joins TRBV7-3 to TRBJ2-5; 9 bases map to TRBD2. Trimming took 5 bases from V and 1 from J; bases not matched to a gene: 5. The CDR3 spans 15 residues. Germline V gives CDR1 SGHTA, CDR2 FQGTGA. The CDR3 DNA reads as TGTGCCAGCAGCCCCCAGCGGGGGGCCCAAGAGACCCAGTACTTC. The encoded protein is CASSPQRGAQETQYF.

In its sample, this clone is medium-sized. The J gene is TRBJ1-1, the V gene TRBV6-1, with 8 nucleotides matching TRBD1. Germline CDR1 is MNHNS and CDR2 is SASEGT. V lost 1 base to trimming and J lost 0 bases; unmatched junction nucleotides: 1. The CDR3 extends over 15 amino acids. In DNA, the CDR3 is TGTGCCAGCAGTGAAGGGACAGGGATGAACACTGAAGCTTTCTTT. Translated: CASSEGTGMNTEAFF.

The chain has TRBV27 and TRBJ1-1; the match to TRBD1 covers 8 bases. This CDR3 contains 14 residues. Germline CDR1 MNHEY, CDR2 SMNVEV (reference sequence). V lost 4 bases and J lost 4; bases outside the gene matches: 5. In DNA form, the CDR3 reads TGTGCCAGCAGTTCCCACAGGGGGGTCACTGAAGCTTTCTTT. Its translation is CASSSHRGVTEAFF.

This clone was seen a single time. The CDR3: CASSRTQGSYEQYF. As DNA, the CDR3 is TGTGCCAGCAGTCGTACCCAGGGGTCCTACGAGCAGTACTTC. The chain is built from TRBV6-5 and TRBJ2-7; D perhaps matches TRBD1 (6 bases). CDR3 size: 14 residues. Germline V gives CDR1 MNHEY, CDR2 SVGAGI. Trimming shortened V by 5 bases and J by 1 base, and 12 bases separated the two germline ends.

This chain links TRBV11-1 with TRBJ1-2; 7 bases align to TRBD1. With V trimmed by 4 bases and J by 8 bases, 19 bases remained unmatched. The germline CDR1 and CDR2 sequences are SGHAT and FQDESV (reference sequence). This CDR3 has 17 amino acids. This chain's CDR3 is CASSSTEGASKKGGYTF. CDR3 coding DNA: TGTGCCAGCAGCTCGACAGAGGGGGCCTCCAAGAAAGGCGGCTACACCTTC.

The chain is built from TRBV7-9 and TRBJ2-1; TRBD1 is a possible D gene (6 bases). CDR3 size: 12 residues. Germline lookup yields CDR1 SEHNR and CDR2 FQNEAQ (reference sequence). The V end was cut by 2 bases, the J end by 9 bases, with 8 bases between. The CDR3, as DNA: TGTGCCAGCAGCTTACAGGGGTTTGAGCAGTTCTTC. Translated: CASSLQGFEQFF. Filled out from reference TRBV7-9 and TRBJ2-1, the complete variable domain reads DTGVSQNPRHKITKRGQNVTFRCDPISEHNRLYWYRQTLGQGPEFLTYFQNEAQLEKSRLLSDRFSAERPKGSFSTLEIQRTEQGDSAMYLCASSLQGFEQFFGPGTRLTVL.

The CDR3 region is CASSGEGRGIDFGGEQFF. The CDR3 DNA follows: TGTGCCAGCAGCGGGGAGGGCAGGGGAATTGATTTCGGCGGTGAGCAGTTCTTC. This chain links TRBV9 with TRBJ2-1, with TRBD2 as a possible D gene (7 bases). CDR1 is SGDLS and CDR2 is YYNGEE in the germline V gene. V shed 3 bases and J shed 9 bases, with 28 bases lying between them. This CDR3 comprises 18 residues.

V is TRBV6-5 and J is TRBJ1-5, with D unresolved. V lost 1 base to trimming and J lost 0 bases, with 7 bases between them. The CDR3 length is 15 residues. Germline-derived CDR1 and CDR2 are MNHEY and SVGAGI. CDR3 sequence: CASSYLGGSNQPQHF. CDR3 DNA sequence: TGTGCCAGCAGTTACTTGGGAGGTAGCAATCAGCCCCAGCATTTT.